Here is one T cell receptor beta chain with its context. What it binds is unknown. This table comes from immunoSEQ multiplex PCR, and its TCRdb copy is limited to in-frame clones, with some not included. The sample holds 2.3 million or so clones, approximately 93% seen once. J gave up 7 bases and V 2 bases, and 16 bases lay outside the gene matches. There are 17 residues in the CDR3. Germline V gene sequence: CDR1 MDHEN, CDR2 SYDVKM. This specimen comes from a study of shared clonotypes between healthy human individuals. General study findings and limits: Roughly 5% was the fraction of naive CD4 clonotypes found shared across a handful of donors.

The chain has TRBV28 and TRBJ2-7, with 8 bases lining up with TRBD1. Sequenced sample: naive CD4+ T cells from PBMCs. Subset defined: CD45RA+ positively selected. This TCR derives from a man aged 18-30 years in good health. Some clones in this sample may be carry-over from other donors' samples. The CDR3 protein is CASSLVGGRGRIGEQYF. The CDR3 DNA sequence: TGTGCCAGCAGTTTAGTTGGGGGCAGGGGGCGAATAGGTGAGCAGTACTTC.